Sequencing of this T cell receptor beta chain was carried out in a study of shared clonotypes between healthy human individuals. Whole-study findings and limits: Naive subsets typically showed greater estimated richness than memory subsets.

V trimming: 6 bases; J trimming: 10 bases; junction bases outside the gene matches: 9. Germline V lookup: CDR1 KGHSH, CDR2 LQKENI. The CDR3 sequence is 13 residues long. Generated by immunoSEQ multiplex PCR, the TCRdb table keeps only in-frame clones and is missing some. Among roughly 530,000 clones listed, less than 96% were seen once. As for this clone: Its antigen is not identified.

Sequenced material: naive CD4+ T cells sorted from blood. The subset was: CD45RA+ positively selected. The rearrangement uses TRBV18 and TRBJ2-1; 7 nucleotides agree with TRBD1. The sequence was obtained from a woman in her twenties or thirties in good health. CDR3 DNA: TGTGCCAGCTCGCCCGGGACAGTCGGGGAGCAGTTCTTC. Protein product: CASSPGTVGEQFF.